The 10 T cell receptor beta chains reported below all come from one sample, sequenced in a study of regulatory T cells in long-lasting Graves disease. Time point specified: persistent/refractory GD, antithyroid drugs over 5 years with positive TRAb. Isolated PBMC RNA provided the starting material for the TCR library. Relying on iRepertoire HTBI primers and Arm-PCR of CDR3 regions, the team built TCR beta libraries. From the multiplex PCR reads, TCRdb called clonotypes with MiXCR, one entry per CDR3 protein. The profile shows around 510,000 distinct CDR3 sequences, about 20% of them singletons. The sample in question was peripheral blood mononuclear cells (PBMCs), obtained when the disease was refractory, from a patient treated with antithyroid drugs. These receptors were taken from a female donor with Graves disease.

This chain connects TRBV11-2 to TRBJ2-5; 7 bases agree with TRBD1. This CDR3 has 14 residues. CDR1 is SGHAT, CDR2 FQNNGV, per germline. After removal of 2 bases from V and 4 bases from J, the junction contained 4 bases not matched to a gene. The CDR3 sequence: CASSLSPGGETQYF. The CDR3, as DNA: TGTGCCAGCAGCTTATCTCCAGGGGGAGAGACCCAGTACTTC. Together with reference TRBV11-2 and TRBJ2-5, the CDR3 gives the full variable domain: EAGVAQSPRYKIIEKRQSVAFWCNPISGHATLYWYQQILGQGPKLLIQFQNNGVVDDSQLPKDRFSAERLKGVDSTLKIQPAKLEDSAVYLCASSLSPGGETQYFGPGTRLLVL.

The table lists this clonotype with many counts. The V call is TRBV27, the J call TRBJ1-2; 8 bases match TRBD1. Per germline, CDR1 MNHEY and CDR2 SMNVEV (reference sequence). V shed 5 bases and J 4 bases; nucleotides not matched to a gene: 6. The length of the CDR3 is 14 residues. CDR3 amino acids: CASSHSGTGYGYTF. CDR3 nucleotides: TGTGCCAGCAGTCACTCTGGGACAGGCTATGGCTACACCTTC.

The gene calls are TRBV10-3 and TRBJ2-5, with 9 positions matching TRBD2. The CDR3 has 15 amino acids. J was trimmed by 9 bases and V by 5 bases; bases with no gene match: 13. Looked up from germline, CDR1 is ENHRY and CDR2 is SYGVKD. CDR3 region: CAISSLAGAGKAQYF. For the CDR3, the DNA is TGTGCCATCAGTTCATTAGCGGGGGCTGGAAAGGCCCAGTACTTC.

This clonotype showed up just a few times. Here the CDR3 reads CASSEWGRSNQPQHF. CDR3 DNA: TGTGCCAGCAGTGAATGGGGTCGGAGCAATCAGCCCCAGCATTTT. The rearrangement joins TRBV6-1 to TRBJ1-5; D remains ambiguous. CDR3 size: 15 residues. Germline loops: CDR1 MNHNS, CDR2 SASEGT. Between the trimmed V and J ends, which lost 2 bases and 1 base, there was a span of 9 bases.

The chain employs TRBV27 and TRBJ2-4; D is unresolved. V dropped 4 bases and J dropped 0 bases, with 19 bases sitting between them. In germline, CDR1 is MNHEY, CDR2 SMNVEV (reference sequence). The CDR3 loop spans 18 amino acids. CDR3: CASSSPSKDSLAKNIQYF. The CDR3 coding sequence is TGTGCCAGCAGTTCACCGAGTAAAGACTCGCTAGCCAAAAACATTCAGTACTTC.

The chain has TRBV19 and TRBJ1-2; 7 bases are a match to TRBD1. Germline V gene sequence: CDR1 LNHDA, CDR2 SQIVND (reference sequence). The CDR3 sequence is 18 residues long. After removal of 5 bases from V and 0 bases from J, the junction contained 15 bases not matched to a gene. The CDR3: CASSSIDRAKIANYGYTF. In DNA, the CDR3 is TGTGCCAGTAGTTCTATCGACAGGGCCAAGATCGCTAACTATGGCTACACCTTC.

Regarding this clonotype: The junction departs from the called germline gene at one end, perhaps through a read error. The CDR3 nucleotides read TGTGTCAGCAGCAACCGACAGGTGAACACTGAAGCTTTCTTT. It codes for CVSSNRQVNTEAFF. The chain uses TRBV7-9 and TRBJ1-1, with D possibly TRBD1 on 6 matching bases. The germline V gene encodes CDR1 SEHNR and CDR2 FQNEAQ (reference sequence). CDR3 length: 14 residues.

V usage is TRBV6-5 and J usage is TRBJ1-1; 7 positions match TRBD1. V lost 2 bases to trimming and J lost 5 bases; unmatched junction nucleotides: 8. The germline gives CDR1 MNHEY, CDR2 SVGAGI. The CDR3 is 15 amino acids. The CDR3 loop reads CASSYGLGRGTEAFF. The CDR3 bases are TGTGCCAGCAGTTACGGCTTAGGCAGGGGGACTGAAGCTTTCTTT.

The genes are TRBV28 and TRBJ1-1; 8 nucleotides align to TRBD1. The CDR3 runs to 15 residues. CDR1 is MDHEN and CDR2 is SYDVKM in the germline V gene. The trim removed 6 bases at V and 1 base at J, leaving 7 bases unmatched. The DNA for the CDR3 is TGTGCCAGCAGCAAACCCGGGACAGGGAACACTGAAGCTTTCTTT. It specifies CASSKPGTGNTEAFF. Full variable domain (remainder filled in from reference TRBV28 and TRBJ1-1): DVKVTQSSRYLVKRTGEKVFLECVQDMDHENMFWYRQDPGLGLRLIYFSYDVKMKEKGDIPEGYSVSREKKERFSLILESASTNQTSMYLCASSKPGTGNTEAFFGQGTRLTVV.

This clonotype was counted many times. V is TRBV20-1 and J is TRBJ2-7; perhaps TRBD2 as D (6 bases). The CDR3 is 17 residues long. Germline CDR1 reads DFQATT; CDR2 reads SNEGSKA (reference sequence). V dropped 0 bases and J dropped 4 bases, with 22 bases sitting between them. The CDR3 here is CSARDQDGLGRGYEQYF. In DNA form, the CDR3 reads TGCAGTGCTAGAGATCAGGACGGCCTCGGGAGAGGATACGAGCAGTACTTC.